The clone carrying this TCR beta chain was picked up many times. Authors' processing steps: Amplification from reference gene primers served as the basis for estimated nucleated cell counts. Assay used: immunoSEQ multiplex PCR; TCRdb lists only in-frame clones, some missing. For V, J and clone size, that table is used; D and trimming come from the DNA. The data hold approximately 250,000 clones, with about 89% observed a single time. The sample is drawn from a study of blood T cell repertoires in COVID-19. Study details: The study drew acute and convalescent COVID-19 samples from the United States, Italy and Spain. From T cells, B-cell-depleted T cells, or PBMCs came the material, which was cDNA or gDNA.

Germline CDR1 reads SGHVS; CDR2 reads FQNEAQ. After removal of 3 bases from V and 7 bases from J, the junction contained 5 bases not matched to a gene. This CDR3 is built from 15 residues. The chain couples TRBV7-8 to TRBJ1-6, with TRBD1 matching over 8 bases. The clonotype was recovered from a man aged 40-49 years with active or convalescent COVID-19. The sequencing sample was made of peripheral blood. The CDR3 region has the DNA TGTGCCAGCAGCTTGGGGCAGGGGGCAAATTCACCCCTCCACTTT. Protein product: CASSLGQGANSPLHF.